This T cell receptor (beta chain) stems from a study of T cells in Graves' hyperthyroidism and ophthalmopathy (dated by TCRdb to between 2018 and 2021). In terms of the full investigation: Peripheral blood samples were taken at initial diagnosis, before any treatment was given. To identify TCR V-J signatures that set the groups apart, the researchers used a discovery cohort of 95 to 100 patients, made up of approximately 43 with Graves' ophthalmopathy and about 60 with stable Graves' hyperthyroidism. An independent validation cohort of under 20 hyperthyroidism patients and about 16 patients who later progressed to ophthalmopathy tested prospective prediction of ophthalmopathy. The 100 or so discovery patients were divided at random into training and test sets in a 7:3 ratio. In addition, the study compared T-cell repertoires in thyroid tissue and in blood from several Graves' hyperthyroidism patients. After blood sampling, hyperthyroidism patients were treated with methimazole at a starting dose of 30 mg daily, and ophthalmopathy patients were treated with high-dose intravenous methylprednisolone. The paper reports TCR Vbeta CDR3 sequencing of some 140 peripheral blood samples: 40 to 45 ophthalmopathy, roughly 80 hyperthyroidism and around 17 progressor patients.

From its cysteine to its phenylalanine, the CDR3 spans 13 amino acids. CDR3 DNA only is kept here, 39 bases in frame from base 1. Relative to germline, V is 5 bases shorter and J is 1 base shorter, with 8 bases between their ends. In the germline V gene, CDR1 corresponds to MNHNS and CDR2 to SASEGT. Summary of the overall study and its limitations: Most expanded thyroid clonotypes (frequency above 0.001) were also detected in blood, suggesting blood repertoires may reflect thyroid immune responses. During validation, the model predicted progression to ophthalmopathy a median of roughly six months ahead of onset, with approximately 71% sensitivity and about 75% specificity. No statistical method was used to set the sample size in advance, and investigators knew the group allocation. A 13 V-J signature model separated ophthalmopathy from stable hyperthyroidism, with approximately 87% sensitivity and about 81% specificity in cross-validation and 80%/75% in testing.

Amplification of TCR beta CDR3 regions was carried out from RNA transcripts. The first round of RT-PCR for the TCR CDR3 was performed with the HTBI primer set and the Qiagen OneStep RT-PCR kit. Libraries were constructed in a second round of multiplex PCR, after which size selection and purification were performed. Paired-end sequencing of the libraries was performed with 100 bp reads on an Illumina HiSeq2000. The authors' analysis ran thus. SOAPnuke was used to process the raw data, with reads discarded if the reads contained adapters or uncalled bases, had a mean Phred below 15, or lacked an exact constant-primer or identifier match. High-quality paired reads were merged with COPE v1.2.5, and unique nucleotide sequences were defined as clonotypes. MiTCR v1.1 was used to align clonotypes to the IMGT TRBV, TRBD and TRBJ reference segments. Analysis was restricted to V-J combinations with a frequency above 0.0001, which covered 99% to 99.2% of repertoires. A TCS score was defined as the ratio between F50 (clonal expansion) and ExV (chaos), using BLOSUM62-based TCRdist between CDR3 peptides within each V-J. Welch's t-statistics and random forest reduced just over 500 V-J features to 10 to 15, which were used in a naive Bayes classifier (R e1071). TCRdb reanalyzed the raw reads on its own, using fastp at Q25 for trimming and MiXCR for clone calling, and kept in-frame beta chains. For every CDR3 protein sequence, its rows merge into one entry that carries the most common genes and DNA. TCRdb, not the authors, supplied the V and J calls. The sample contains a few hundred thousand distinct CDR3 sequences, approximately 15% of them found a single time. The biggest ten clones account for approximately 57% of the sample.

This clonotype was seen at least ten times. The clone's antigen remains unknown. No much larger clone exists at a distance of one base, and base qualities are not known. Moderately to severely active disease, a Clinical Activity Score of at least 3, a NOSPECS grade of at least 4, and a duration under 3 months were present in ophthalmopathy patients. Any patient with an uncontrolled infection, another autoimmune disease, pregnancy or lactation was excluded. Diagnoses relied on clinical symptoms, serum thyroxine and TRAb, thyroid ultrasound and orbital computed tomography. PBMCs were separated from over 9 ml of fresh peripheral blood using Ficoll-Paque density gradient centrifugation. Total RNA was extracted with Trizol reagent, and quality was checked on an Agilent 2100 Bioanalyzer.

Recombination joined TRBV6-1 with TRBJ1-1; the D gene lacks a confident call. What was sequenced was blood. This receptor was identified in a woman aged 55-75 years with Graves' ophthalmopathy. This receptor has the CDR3 CASSFYRNTEAFF. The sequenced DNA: TGTGCCAGCAGTTTCTACAGGAACACTGAAGCTTTCTTT.